These T cell receptor beta chains were read from a single sample in a study of beta chain features in type 1 diabetes. Clones were sequenced by immunoSEQ multiplex PCR, and TCRdb holds only the in-frame ones, with some missing. The sample holds about 15,000 clones, roughly 69% seen once. Sequenced sample: Tregs from blood. The receptors derive from a man aged 30 to 39 with type 1 diabetes. Each CDR3 is given with its conserved first and last residue. The D gene is left open where the match is weak. Clone size is given for some rows only: seen once, a few or many times, or a class if the clone is expanded.

>TRBJ2-7|TRBV11-3|few|.
TGTGCCAGCAGCTTAGGCCCCAAGCGGTACTTC
CASSLGPKRYF
>TRBJ2-1|TRBV7-2|.|.
TGTGCCAGCAGCTTCCCTGGGGCTTCAGGGGTCTTC
CASSFPGASGVF
>TRBJ2-7|TRBV27|.|.
TGTGCCAGCAGCCTCTCAATCACAGGCGCCTACGAGCAGTACTTC
CASSLSITGAYEQYF
>TRBJ2-5|TRBV7-8|.|.
TGTGCCAGCAGCTTAAACTATCGGGAGACCCAGTACTTC
CASSLNYRETQYF
>TRBJ2-1|TRBV4-1|few|TRBD2
TGCGCCAGCAGCCAAGATCCGATAGGGGTTACGGGAGGGCCAGATGAGCAGTTCTTC
CASSQDPIGVTGGPDEQFF
>TRBJ1-5|TRBV7-2|.|TRBD1
TGTGCCAGCAGCGCGGACAGGGATCAGCCCCAGCATTTT
CASSADRDQPQHF
>TRBJ2-1|TRBV5-1|.|.
TGCGCCAGCAGCTTGGAGGCAGGGTCCTACAATGAGCAGTTCTTC
CASSLEAGSYNEQFF
>TRBJ2-5|TRBV29-1|few|.
TGCAGCGCCCACCTATACCAAGAGACCCAGTACTTC
CSAHLYQETQYF
>TRBJ2-7|TRBV30|once|TRBD1
TGTGCCTGGAGTGGGCCCCGGGACAGGGTGGACGAGCAGTACTTC
CAWSGPRDRVDEQYF
>TRBJ1-2|TRBV7-9|few|TRBD1
TGTGCCAGCAGCCCTCCTGACAGGGTCTATGGCTACACCTTC
CASSPPDRVYGYTF
>TRBJ2-1|TRBV19|.|TRBD2
TGTGCCAGTCGGCGTCTAGCGGGAGCGGGCAATGAGCAGTTCTTC
CASRRLAGAGNEQFF
>TRBJ2-1|TRBV11-2|.|TRBD1
TGTGCCAGCAGCTTAGGGGTGACAGGGGCCCAGTGGGAGCAGTTCTTC
CASSLGVTGAQWEQFF
>TRBJ1-1|TRBV11-2|.|.
TGTGCCAGCAGCTTAGGCGACAGAATGAACACTGAAGCTTTCTTT
CASSLGDRMNTEAFF
>TRBJ1-2|TRBV30|.|.
TGTGCCTGGCAAACAGGGATTGGCTACACCTTC
CAWQTGIGYTF
>TRBJ2-2|TRBV7-2|.|TRBD2
TGTGCCAGCAGCCCCGGGACTACTAACACCGGGGAGCTGTTTTTT
CASSPGTTNTGELFF
>TRBJ2-3|TRBV19|.|TRBD2
TGTGCCAGTAGTATTTGGGTAGCGGGGAGCCCGGATACGCAGTATTTT
CASSIWVAGSPDTQYF
>TRBJ1-2|TRBV7-9|few|TRBD1
TGTGCCAGCAGCCCCGGACAGGGGGCTAACTATGGCTACACCTTC
CASSPGQGANYGYTF